This record looks at one T cell receptor beta chain sequence and its context. The data derive from a study of blood T cell repertoires in COVID-19. Profiling relied on immunoSEQ multiplex PCR, and the TCRdb table lists in-frame clones only, not all of them. The table lists roughly 23,000 clones, 90% to 95% of them singletons. Between the trimmed V and J ends, which lost 1 base and 10 bases, there was a span of 8 bases. The CDR3 sequence is 12 residues long. This TCR was recovered from a woman in her 50s with active COVID-19. Sample: peripheral blood. V and J are TRBV12-3 or TRBV12-4 and TRBJ1-5; D is unresolved. CDR3 protein: CASSLGESPQHF. DNA of the CDR3: TGTGCCAGCAGTTTAGGGGAGTCACCCCAGCATTTT.